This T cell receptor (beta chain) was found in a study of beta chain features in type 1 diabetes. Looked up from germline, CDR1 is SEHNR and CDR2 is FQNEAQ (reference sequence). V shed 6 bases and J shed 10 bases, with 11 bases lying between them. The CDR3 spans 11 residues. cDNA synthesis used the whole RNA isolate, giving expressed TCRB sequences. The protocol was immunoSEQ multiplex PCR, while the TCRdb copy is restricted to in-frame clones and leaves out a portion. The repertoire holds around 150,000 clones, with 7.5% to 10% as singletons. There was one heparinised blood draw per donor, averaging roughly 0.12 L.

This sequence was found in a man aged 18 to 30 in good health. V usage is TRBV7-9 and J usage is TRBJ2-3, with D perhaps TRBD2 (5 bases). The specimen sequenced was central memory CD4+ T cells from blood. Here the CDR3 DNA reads TGTGCCAGCAGTACAACTAGGGCGCAGTATTTT. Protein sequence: CASSTTRAQYF.